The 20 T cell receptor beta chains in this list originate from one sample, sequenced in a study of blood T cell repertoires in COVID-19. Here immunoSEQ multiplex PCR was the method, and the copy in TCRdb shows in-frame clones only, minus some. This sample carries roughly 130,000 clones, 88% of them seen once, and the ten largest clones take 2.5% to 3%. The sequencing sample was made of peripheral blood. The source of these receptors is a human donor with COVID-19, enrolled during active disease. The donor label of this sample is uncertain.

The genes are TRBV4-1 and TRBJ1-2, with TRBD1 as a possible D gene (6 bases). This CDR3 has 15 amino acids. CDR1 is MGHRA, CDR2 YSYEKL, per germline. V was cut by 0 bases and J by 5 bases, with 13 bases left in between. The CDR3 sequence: CASSQEGATWYGYTF. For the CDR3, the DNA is TGCGCCAGCAGCCAAGAGGGGGCGACCTGGTATGGCTACACCTTC.

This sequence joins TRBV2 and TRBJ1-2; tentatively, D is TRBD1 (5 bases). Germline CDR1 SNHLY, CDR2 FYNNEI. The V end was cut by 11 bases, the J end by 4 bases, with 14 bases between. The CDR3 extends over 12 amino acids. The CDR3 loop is CALPGGIYGYTF. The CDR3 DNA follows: TGTGCCCTCCCGGGGGGGATCTATGGCTACACCTTC.

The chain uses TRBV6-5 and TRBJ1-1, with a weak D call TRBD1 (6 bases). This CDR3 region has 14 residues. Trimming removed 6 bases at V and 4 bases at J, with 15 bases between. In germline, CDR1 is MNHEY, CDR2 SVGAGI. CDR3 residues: CASSLGGGGTEAFF. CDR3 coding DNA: TGTGCCAGCAGCCTCGGTGGGGGCGGCACTGAAGCTTTCTTT.

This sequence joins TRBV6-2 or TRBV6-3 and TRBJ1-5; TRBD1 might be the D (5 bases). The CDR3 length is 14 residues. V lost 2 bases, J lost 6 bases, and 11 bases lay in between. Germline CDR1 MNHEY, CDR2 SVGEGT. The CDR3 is CASSYPREAQPQHF. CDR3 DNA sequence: TGTGCCAGCAGTTACCCCAGGGAGGCTCAGCCCCAGCATTTT.

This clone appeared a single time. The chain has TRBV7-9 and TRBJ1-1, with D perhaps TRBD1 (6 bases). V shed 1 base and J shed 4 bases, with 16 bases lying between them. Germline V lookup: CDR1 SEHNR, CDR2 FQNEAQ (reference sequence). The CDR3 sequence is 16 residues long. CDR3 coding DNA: TGTGCCAGCAGCTTAGTAGGGGGTTCGGGTGGCACTGAAGCTTTCTTT. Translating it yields CASSLVGGSGGTEAFF.

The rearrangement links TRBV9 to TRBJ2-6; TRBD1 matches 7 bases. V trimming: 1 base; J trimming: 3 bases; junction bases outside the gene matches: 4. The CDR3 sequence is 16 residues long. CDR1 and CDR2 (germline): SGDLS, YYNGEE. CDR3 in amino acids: CASSVLTGYGANVLTF. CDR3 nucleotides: TGTGCCAGCAGCGTACTGACAGGGTATGGGGCCAACGTCCTGACTTTC.

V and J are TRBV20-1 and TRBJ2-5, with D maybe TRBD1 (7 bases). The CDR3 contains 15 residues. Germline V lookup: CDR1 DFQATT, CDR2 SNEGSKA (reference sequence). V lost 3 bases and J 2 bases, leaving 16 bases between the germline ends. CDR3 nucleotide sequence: TGCAGTGCTAGTAGGGCAGGGGGGACACAAGAGACCCAGTACTTC. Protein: CSASRAGGTQETQYF.

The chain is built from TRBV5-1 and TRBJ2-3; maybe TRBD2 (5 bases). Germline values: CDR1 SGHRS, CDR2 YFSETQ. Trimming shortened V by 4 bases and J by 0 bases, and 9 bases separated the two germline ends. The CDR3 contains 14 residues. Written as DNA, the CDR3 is TGCGCCAGCAGCATAAGCGGAAGCACAGATACGCAGTATTTT. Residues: CASSISGSTDTQYF.

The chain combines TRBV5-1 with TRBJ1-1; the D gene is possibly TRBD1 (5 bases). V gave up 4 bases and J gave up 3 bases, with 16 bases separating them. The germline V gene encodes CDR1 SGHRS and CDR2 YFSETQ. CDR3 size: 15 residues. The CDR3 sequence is CASSMTAIQDTEAFF. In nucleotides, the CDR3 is TGCGCCAGCAGCATGACAGCTATTCAGGACACTGAAGCTTTCTTT.

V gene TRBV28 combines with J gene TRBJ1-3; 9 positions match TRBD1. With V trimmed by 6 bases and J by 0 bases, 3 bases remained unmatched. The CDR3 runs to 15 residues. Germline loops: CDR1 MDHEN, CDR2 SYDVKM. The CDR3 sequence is CASREDRGSGNTIYF. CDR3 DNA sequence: TGTGCCAGCAGGGAGGACAGGGGCTCTGGAAACACCATATATTTT. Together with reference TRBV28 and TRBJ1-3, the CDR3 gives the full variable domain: DVKVTQSSRYLVKRTGEKVFLECVQDMDHENMFWYRQDPGLGLRLIYFSYDVKMKEKGDIPEGYSVSREKKERFSLILESASTNQTSMYLCASREDRGSGNTIYFGEGSWLTVV.

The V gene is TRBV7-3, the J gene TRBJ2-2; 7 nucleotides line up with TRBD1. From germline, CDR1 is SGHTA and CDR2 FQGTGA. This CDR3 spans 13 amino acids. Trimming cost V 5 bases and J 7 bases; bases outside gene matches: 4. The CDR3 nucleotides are TGTGCCAGCAGCCAGGACAGGCTCGGGGAGCTGTTTTTT. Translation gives CASSQDRLGELFF.

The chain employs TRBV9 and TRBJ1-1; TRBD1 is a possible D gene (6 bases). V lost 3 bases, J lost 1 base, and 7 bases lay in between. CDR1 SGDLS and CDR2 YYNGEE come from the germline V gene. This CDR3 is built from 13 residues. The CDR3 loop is CASSEGQNTEAFF. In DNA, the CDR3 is TGTGCCAGCAGCGAGGGACAGAACACTGAAGCTTTCTTT.

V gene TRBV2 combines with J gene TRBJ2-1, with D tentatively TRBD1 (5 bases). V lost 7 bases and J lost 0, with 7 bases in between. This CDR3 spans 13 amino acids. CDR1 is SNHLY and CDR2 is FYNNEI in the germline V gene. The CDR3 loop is CASNTGSYNEQFF. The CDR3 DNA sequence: TGTGCCAGCAATACAGGCTCCTACAATGAGCAGTTCTTC.

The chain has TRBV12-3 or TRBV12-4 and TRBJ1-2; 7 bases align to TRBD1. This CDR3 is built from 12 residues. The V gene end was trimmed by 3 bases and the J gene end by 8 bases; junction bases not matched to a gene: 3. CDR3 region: CASSLQGVGYTF. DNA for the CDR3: TGTGCCAGCAGTTTGCAGGGGGTCGGCTACACCTTC.

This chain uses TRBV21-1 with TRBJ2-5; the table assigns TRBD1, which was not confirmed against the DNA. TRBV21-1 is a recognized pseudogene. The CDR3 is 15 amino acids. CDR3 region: CASSTRQMYQETQYF. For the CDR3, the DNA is TGTGCCAGCAGCACCAGACAGATGTACCAAGAGACCCAGTACTTC.

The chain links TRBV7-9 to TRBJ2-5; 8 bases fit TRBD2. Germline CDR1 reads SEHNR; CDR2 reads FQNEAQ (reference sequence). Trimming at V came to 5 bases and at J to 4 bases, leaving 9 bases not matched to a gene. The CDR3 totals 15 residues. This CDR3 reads CASSLGAGARETQYF. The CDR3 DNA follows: TGTGCCAGCAGCCTCGGAGCGGGGGCGAGAGAGACCCAGTACTTC.

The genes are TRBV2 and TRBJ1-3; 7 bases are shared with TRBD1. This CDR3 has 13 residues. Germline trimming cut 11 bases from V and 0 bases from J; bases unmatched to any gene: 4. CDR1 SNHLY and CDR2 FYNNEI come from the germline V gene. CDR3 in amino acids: CAFRDSSGNTIYF. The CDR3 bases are TGTGCCTTCAGGGACAGCTCTGGAAACACCATATATTTT.

In nucleotides, the CDR3 is TGTGCCATCACCCAAGGGGGGGGCAGGGGCACTGAAGCTTTCTTT. This codes for CAITQGGGRGTEAFF. This chain connects TRBV10-3 to TRBJ1-1; maybe TRBD1 (6 bases). V lost 7 bases and J 4 bases, leaving 19 bases between the germline ends. The CDR3 length is 15 residues. Looked up from germline, CDR1 is ENHRY and CDR2 is SYGVKD.

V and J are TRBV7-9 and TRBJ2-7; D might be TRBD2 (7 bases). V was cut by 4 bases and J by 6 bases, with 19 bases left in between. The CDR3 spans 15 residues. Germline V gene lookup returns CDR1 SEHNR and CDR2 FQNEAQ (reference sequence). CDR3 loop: CASSSPLDGGREQYF. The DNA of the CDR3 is TGTGCCAGCAGCTCCCCCCTAGACGGGGGGCGCGAGCAGTACTTC.

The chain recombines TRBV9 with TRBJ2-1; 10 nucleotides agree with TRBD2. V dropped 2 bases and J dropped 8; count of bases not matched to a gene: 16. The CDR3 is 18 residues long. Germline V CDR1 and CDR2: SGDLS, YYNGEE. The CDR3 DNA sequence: TGTGCCAGCAGCGTCACAACAGGGTTTACTAGCGGGATCGATGAGCAGTTCTTC. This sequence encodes CASSVTTGFTSGIDEQFF.